The rows below give T cell receptor beta chains drawn from one sample of a study of OX40 agonist ivuxolimab in advanced cancers. Profiled with immunoSEQ multiplex PCR; TCRdb holds only in-frame clones, not every one. Among approximately 34,000 clones, 65% to 90% were seen once, and the ten largest hold over 1.3%. This material consisted of CD4+ or CD8+ T cells sorted from blood, taken in a trial of the OX40 agonist ivuxolimab. Every receptor here comes from an adult with an advanced solid tumor such as melanoma, head and neck, liver or kidney cancer. Each CDR3 is given with its conserved first and last residue. D genes are given only for firm matches. A clone size is listed for some rows: how often the clone was seen (once, few, many), or a class if it is expanded.

TRBV5-1	TRBJ2-7	NA	NA	CASRGQTPSSYEQYF	TGCGCCAGCAGAGGACAGACGCCGAGCTCCTACGAGCAGTACTTC
TRBV11-2	TRBJ1-1	NA	NA	CASSYGWGSPRENEAFF	TGTGCCAGCAGCTACGGTTGGGGTTCCCCCAGAGAGAATGAAGCTTTCTTT
TRBV29-1	TRBJ1-3	NA	NA	CSVEKSGNTIYF	TGCAGCGTTGAGAAGTCTGGAAACACCATATATTTT
TRBV5-1	TRBJ1-1	NA	NA	CASSLSLRGAGTEAFF	TGCGCCAGCAGCTTGTCCCTCCGGGGGGCAGGCACTGAAGCTTTCTTT
TRBV7-2	TRBJ1-2	NA	TRBD1	CASRPRRDRGSGYTF	TGTGCCAGCAGACCGAGGCGGGACAGGGGGAGTGGCTACACCTTC
TRBV20-1	TRBJ1-2	NA	NA	CSARGLGYTF	TGCAGTGCTAGGGGGCTTGGCTACACCTTC
TRBV7-8	TRBJ2-5	once	NA	CASSLSLAIQETQYF	TGTGCCAGCAGCCTATCGCTAGCGATCCAAGAGACCCAGTACTTC
TRBV29-1	TRBJ2-1	NA	TRBD2	CSAPAYSGRARGQFF	TGCAGCGCCCCAGCTTATAGCGGGAGGGCCCGCGGTCAGTTCTTC
TRBV29-1	TRBJ2-2	NA	NA	CSVRKAPNTGELFF	TGCAGCGTTCGTAAGGCTCCGAACACCGGGGAGCTGTTTTTT
TRBV7-2	TRBJ1-2	NA	TRBD1	CASSQSTGSHLDGYTF	TGTGCCAGCAGCCAGTCGACAGGGTCCCATCTGGATGGCTACACCTTC
TRBV2	TRBJ2-7	NA	TRBD1	CASSTWGQGIEQYF	TGTGCCAGCAGTACTTGGGGACAGGGTATCGAGCAGTACTTC
TRBV6-5	TRBJ2-7	NA	NA	CASRKSSSYEQYF	TGTGCCAGCAGGAAGTCAAGCTCCTACGAGCAGTACTTC
TRBV18	TRBJ1-2	once	TRBD1	CASSPSTGTAGMDGYTF	TGTGCCAGCTCACCCTCGACCGGGACAGCGGGAATGGATGGCTACACCTTC
TRBV9	TRBJ2-3	once	TRBD2	CASTRSGVSTDTQYF	TGTGCCAGCACAAGAAGCGGGGTAAGCACAGATACGCAGTATTTT
TRBV5-1	TRBJ2-3	NA	NA	CASSLLVPSTDTQYF	TGCGCCAGCAGCTTGTTGGTACCTAGCACAGATACGCAGTATTTT
TRBV10-1	TRBJ2-3	once	TRBD1	CASSRDRESDTQYF	TGCGCCAGCAGCCGGGACAGAGAATCAGATACGCAGTATTTT
TRBV7-2	TRBJ2-3	NA	NA	CASSLVVQTQYF	TGTGCCAGCAGCTTAGTTGTACAGACGCAGTATTTT
TRBV4-1	TRBJ1-2	NA	TRBD1	CASSQDKERGLFYGYTF	TGCGCCAGCAGCCAAGATAAGGAAAGGGGGCTATTCTATGGCTACACCTTC
TRBV27	TRBJ1-5	medium-sized	NA	CASSLYRDQPQHF	TGTGCCAGCAGTTTATATCGGGATCAGCCCCAGCATTTT
TRBV4-2	TRBJ1-6	NA	NA	CASSQAGGSSYNSPLHF	TGTGCCAGCAGCCAAGCTGGGGGTAGCTCCTATAATTCACCCCTCCACTTT
TRBV7-9	TRBJ1-2	NA	NA	CASSLRASSYGYTF	TGTGCCAGCAGCTTAAGGGCCAGTTCCTATGGCTACACCTTC
TRBV21-1	TRBJ1-4	NA	NA	CASSDLRTGDEKLFF	TGTGCCAGCAGCGATCTACGGACAGGGGATGAAAAACTGTTTTTT
TRBV6-5	TRBJ1-5	NA	NA	CASTSRPSNQPQHF	TGTGCCAGTACTTCTAGGCCTAGCAATCAGCCCCAGCATTTT
TRBV18	TRBJ2-5	NA	NA	CASSPRRGETQYF	TGTGCCAGCTCACCGCGCAGGGGCGAGACCCAGTACTTC
TRBV20-1	TRBJ1-1	NA	NA	CSASGGTEAFF	TGCAGTGCTAGCGGGGGGACTGAAGCTTTCTTT
TRBV7-9	TRBJ2-3	NA	NA	CASSLHSVPDTQYF	TGTGCCAGCAGCTTACATTCAGTTCCAGATACGCAGTATTTT